Shown below are 7 T cell receptor beta chains from a single sample sequenced in a study of cytotoxic CD8 clonotypes in ibrutinib-treated CLL. Repertoires were generated with immunoSEQ multiplex PCR, while TCRdb's copy carries only in-frame clones and drops some. The sample contains 130,000 to 150,000 clones, 75% to 95% of which appear only once. The starting material was PBMCs, obtained after 12 months of ibrutinib treatment. Source of these receptors: a human donor with chronic lymphocytic leukemia.

This chain joins TRBV6-5 and TRBJ2-7; D not resolved. V lost 7 bases to trimming and J lost 4 bases, with 17 bases between them. CDR1 is MNHEY and CDR2 is SVGAGI in the germline V gene. The CDR3 length is 14 residues. The chain's CDR3 is CASTRDPWRYEQYF. CDR3 DNA: TGTGCCAGCACCAGAGACCCTTGGAGATACGAGCAGTACTTC.

The CDR3 DNA reads TGTGCCAGCAGCCCGCGGGGAGCGGGTACTGAAGCTTTCTTT. Protein: CASSPRGAGTEAFF. J is TRBJ1-1 and V is TRBV9, with D uncertain. Trimming cost V 4 bases and J 5 bases, with 15 bases left between them. There are 14 residues in the CDR3. Germline CDR1 and CDR2: SGDLS and YYNGEE.

This chain connects TRBV6-5 to TRBJ2-1; D perhaps matches TRBD1 (5 bases). V was shortened by 5 bases and J by 6 bases, with 5 bases between the two germline ends. The CDR3 loop spans 11 amino acids. In germline, CDR1 is MNHEY, CDR2 SVGAGI. Written as DNA, the CDR3 is TGTGCCAGCAGTCAGGGCAATGAGCAGTTCTTC. It yields the protein CASSQGNEQFF.

Of note for this clone: One junction end does not reproduce the germline sequence, and a read error may be involved. The J gene is TRBJ2-7, the V gene TRBV7-7; 7 bases match TRBD1. This CDR3 spans 13 amino acids. Germline V CDR1 and CDR2: SSHAT, FNYEAQ (reference sequence). The CDR3 nucleotides read TGTGCTAGCAGCTTTGTTGCAGGGGGCGAGCAGTACTTC. It translates to CASSFVAGGEQYF.

This rearrangement joins TRBV7-8 to TRBJ1-1, with 10 bases aligning to TRBD1. The germline V gene encodes CDR1 SGHVS and CDR2 FQNEAQ. The CDR3 has 16 residues. Unmatched junction bases numbered 3, after V lost 2 bases and J lost 0 bases. CDR3 residues: CASSLRQGAMNTEAFF. The CDR3 nucleotides are TGTGCCAGCAGCTTACGACAGGGGGCAATGAACACTGAAGCTTTCTTT.

The V gene is TRBV5-4, the J gene TRBJ1-2; D may be TRBD1 (6 bases). The V end lost 0 bases, the J end lost 8 bases, and 23 bases lay between the germline ends. Germline loops: CDR1 SGHNT, CDR2 YYREEE (reference sequence). The CDR3 contains 17 residues. CDR3: CASSLAQSQGKRGGYTF. CDR3 bases: TGTGCCAGCAGCTTGGCCCAAAGCCAGGGGAAGAGGGGGGGCTACACCTTC.

This clone was observed a handful of times. This rearrangement joins TRBV21-1 to TRBJ2-7. TRBV21-1 is labeled a pseudogene. The CDR3 runs 14 residues. The CDR3 here is CASSRGTTRYEQYF. As DNA, the CDR3 is TGTGCCAGCAGCAGAGGGACCACGCGCTACGAGCAGTACTTC.